This TCR beta chain was retrieved from a study of blood T cell repertoires in COVID-19. The germline V gene has CDR1 SGHRS and CDR2 YFSETQ. The CDR3 has 14 amino acids. Trimming stripped 3 bases from V and 4 bases from J, with 13 bases between. Original processing notes: Scientists estimated how many nucleated cells there were by amplifying reference gene primers. The table came from immunoSEQ multiplex PCR; TCRdb's copy has only in-frame clones and leaves some out. That table furnishes V, J and clone size, whereas the DNA furnished D and trimming. The data contain approximately 120,000 clones, approximately 81% of them seen just once; the ten biggest clones take up 30% to 45%.

This chain uses TRBV5-1 with TRBJ1-2; a possible D gene is TRBD1 (5 bases). The sample consisted of peripheral blood. The receptor was derived from a man between 40 and 49 years old with active or convalescent COVID-19. The CDR3: CASSSTGGLYGYTF. CDR3 coding DNA: TGCGCCAGCAGCTCCACCGGGGGACTCTATGGCTACACCTTC. Drawing the rest from reference TRBV5-1 and TRBJ1-2, the complete variable domain is KAGVTQTPRYLIKTRGQQVTLSCSPISGHRSVSWYQQTPGQGLQFLFEYFSETQRNKGNFPGRFSGRQFSNSRSEMNVSTLELGDSALYLCASSSTGGLYGYTFGSGTRLTVV.